This T cell receptor (beta chain) was obtained from a study of vaccination and CD4 T cells after COVID-19 (dated by TCRdb to 2021 to 2024). Broadly, across the study: Convalescent patients had a positive SARS-CoV-2 result on nasal swab PCR, and of these patients, fewer than ten had mild disease and one had severe disease. Overlapping spike peptide pools from SARS-CoV-2 and from the common cold coronaviruses HCoV-NL63, HCoV-OC43 and HCoV-229E were used as culture stimuli. Control cultures used a CEFX viral epitope pool as positive control, an HIV-1 Nef peptide pool as negative control, or no peptide. Post-vaccine blood samples were taken a median of 72 days after the second vaccine dose, with a range of roughly 13 to 250 days. In over 8 COVID-19 convalescent patients and a handful of infection-naive healthy vaccine recipients, the spike-specific CD4+ TCR repertoire before mRNA vaccination was compared with the repertoire after mRNA vaccination. Post-COVID blood samples from convalescent patients were collected a median of around 110 days after diagnosis, with a range of about 35 to 161 days. Participants got two doses of the Pfizer-BioNTech BNT162b2 vaccine (n=8) or two doses of the Moderna mRNA-1273 vaccine (n=2). Six males and four females were included in the convalescent cohort, with two Hispanic individuals, seven Caucasians, two Asians and one multiracial person represented. The research as a whole found: The number of convalescent patients in the study was relatively small, and the study did not examine early timepoints following natural infection. Among the post-vaccine SARS-CoV-2-reactive clones in convalescent patients, a median about 89% showed up only after vaccination, which suggests vaccine-specific priming. Nearly all vaccine-specific clones in convalescent patients (304 of 307) were mono-reactive for SARS-CoV-2 spike rather than cross-reactive with common cold coronaviruses. An increase in the median number of SARS-CoV-2-reactive clonotypes from 20 to 25 after infection to 35 to 40 after vaccination was observed, but the change was not found to be significant.

Of note for this clonotype: Its cognate antigen has yet to be identified. Base qualities are not at hand, and no much larger clone is one base apart.

The treatment or condition label, as the study defines it: roughly 10-day PBMC culture with coronavirus spike peptide pools or control peptides (ViraFEST assay). The ViraFEST assay, used in the study, expanded antigen-specific T cells with peptide pools and then identified the expanded clonotypes through TCR sequencing. The convalescent patients' positive SARS-CoV-2 PCR tests fell between March and December 2020, which was before the Alpha, Beta and Delta variants emerged in the United States. Each well held 2.2 million or so PBMCs cultured in IMDM containing approximately 5% human AB serum and around 10 IU/ml IL-2, with about 9.1 ug/ml peptide pools added. Half of the culture medium was replaced with fresh IL-2-containing medium on days 3 and 7. CD4+ T cells were isolated after approximately ten days of culture through negative selection using the EasySep CD4+ T cell isolation kit. Ficoll-Paque Plus gradient centrifugation was used to isolate PBMCs from whole blood, and the isolated PBMCs were then either used fresh or cryopreserved at -140C. Each culture condition was generally run in triplicate wells.

Compared with germline, V lacks 0 bases and J lacks 2 bases; bases without a gene match: 5. Measured from the cysteine to the phenylalanine, the CDR3 is 16 residues long. Solely the CDR3 DNA is kept, with 48 bases framed from the first base. The germline V gene provides CDR1 SGHRS and CDR2 YFSETQ. Libraries were constructed by PCR. DNA from cultured CD4+ T cells underwent TCR sequencing with the Oncomine TCR Beta short-read assay at the Johns Hopkins FTIC core. The QIAamp micro DNA kit was used to extract genomic DNA from the cultured CD4+ T cells. The Oncomine TCR Beta libraries from cultured CD4+ T cells were pooled using unique dual indexes and then sequenced on an Illumina iSeq 100. The study's own analysis went as follows. Non-productive sequences were removed, and CDR3s that did not start with C, did not end with F or W, or were shorter than 7 amino acids were discarded. Antigen-specific clonotypes were identified using the MANAFEST web application through comparison of peptide-stimulated wells with reference and other culture wells. To be called positive, a clone needed an FDR below 0.05, an odds ratio above 5, and a productive frequency above 0.1% in at least two of three replicate wells. A clonotype was classed as cross-reactive if the clonotype showed significant expansion both in SARS-CoV-2 spike wells and in at least one common cold coronavirus spike condition. CDR3 homology was assessed with Levenshtein distances (stringdist) and unrooted phylogenetic trees (ape) in R version 3.6.1. Through fastp at Q25 and MiXCR, TCRdb rebuilt clones from the public reads, retaining in-frame beta chains. One record per CDR3 amino acid sequence lists the most common genes and DNA. The V and J calls reflect TCRdb's pipeline rather than the authors' work. The sample table records fewer than 13,000 distinct CDR3 sequences; roughly 45% of these occur just once. The top ten constitute 29% of the sample.

The rearranged chain carries TRBV5-1 and TRBJ2-3; TRBD2 agrees with 8 junctional bases. The sequence came from a human donor who had recovered from COVID-19. The sequenced sample was CD4+ T cells from blood, cultured in vitro. At the DNA level, the sequence is TGCGCCAGCAGCTTGGATGGCGGGGGGATCACAGATACGCAGTATTTT. It codes for CASSLDGGGITDTQYF.